This note documents a single T cell receptor beta chain sequence. Its antigen is not yet known. No qualities accompany the bases; no much larger clone lies one base away. Trimming takes 4 bases from V and 3 bases from J, and the germline ends sit 13 bases apart. From the germline V gene, CDR1 is SGHDT and CDR2 is YYEEEE. The CDR3 runs 15 residues from the cysteine to the phenylalanine. Only CDR3 DNA is held: 45 bases, read in frame from base 1. The data stem from a study of ipilimumab plus nivolumab after autologous stem cell transplantation (dated by TCRdb to 2020 to 2023). Regarding the study in general: The median number of doses received by trial patients was about 5 for ipilimumab and about 8 for nivolumab. Primary refractory and relapsed disease were included in the DLBCL cohort, with 18-month progression-free survival of about 86% and 29%, respectively. The intent-to-treat population of the trial consisted of 30 to 35 patients. The trial enrolled patients with high-risk diffuse large B cell lymphoma, mature T cell lymphoma, or multiple myeloma undergoing autologous transplant. The paper as a whole reports these results and caveats: The authors concluded that, as post-transplant consolidation, combined checkpoint inhibition appeared tolerable. According to the authors, a biologic rationale for studying the approach further came from T cell receptor repertoire, regulatory T cell phenotype and gut microbiota profiles.

The method behind the library was the immunoSEQ multiplex PCR assay. TCRdb retrieved this table from immuneACCESS and kept in-frame rearrangements only. Not all clones are present; in checked studies, unresolved V genes account for under half, and no reason is known for the remainder. The sample table holds about 16,000 clones, of which 70% to 90% were seen once. The top ten clonotypes cover about 21% of the sample. Checkpoint therapy was initiated 14 to 28 days after autologous transplant, and ipilimumab was administered at 1 mg/kg intravenously on day 1 of selected weeks. The nivolumab dose was 3 mg/kg intravenously, delivered on day 1 of weeks 1, 4, 7, 10, and every two weeks through week 26. The study was a Phase Ib clinical trial testing combined checkpoint inhibition with ipilimumab and nivolumab as consolidation after autologous stem cell transplantation.

The origin of this receptor is a male donor with diffuse large B-cell lymphoma. This specimen consisted of PBMCs, obtained in a trial of ipilimumab plus nivolumab as post-transplant consolidation. Rearrangement joined TRBV5-6 to TRBJ1-4, and the D gene may be TRBD1, 5 bases matching. The CDR3 protein: CASSPLGGANEKLFF. The DNA is as follows: TGTGCCAGCAGCCCTCTGGGGGGAGCTAATGAAAAACTGTTTTTT.